These T cell receptor beta chains were read from a single sample in a study of blood T cell repertoires in COVID-19. Profiling relied on immunoSEQ multiplex PCR, and the TCRdb table lists in-frame clones only, not all of them. The sample comprises about 250,000 clones, 75% to 85% of which are singletons, and more than 5.5% rests with the top ten. The specimen sequenced was peripheral blood. The receptors come from a human donor in a cohort sampled during active COVID-19. CDR3s include the opening cysteine and the closing phenylalanine or tryptophan. A D gene is named only where the DNA matches it firmly.

D gene: .; V gene: TRBV3-1/TRBV3-2; CDR3 protein: CASSPDSLTYNEQFF
D gene: .; V gene: TRBV30; CDR3 protein: CAWSFTGDRPQHF
D gene: TRBD1; V gene: TRBV10-1; CDR3 protein: CASGQQGWNEQFF
D gene: TRBD1; V gene: TRBV19; CDR3 protein: CASSTSGTGFDVAANEKLFF
D gene: .; V gene: TRBV10-2; CDR3 protein: CASSESGYGGYTF
D gene: TRBD1; V gene: TRBV6-5; CDR3 protein: CASRQGGGKDGYTF
D gene: .; V gene: TRBV19; CDR3 protein: CASSIGQGNQPQHF
D gene: .; V gene: TRBV5-1; CDR3 protein: CASSRRTAYGYTF
D gene: .; V gene: TRBV5-1; CDR3 protein: CASSLSRVSANTGELFF
D gene: TRBD1; V gene: TRBV28; CDR3 protein: CASSLTGGLYGYTF
D gene: .; V gene: TRBV10-2; CDR3 protein: CASMSQAPTYEQYF
D gene: TRBD1; V gene: TRBV27; CDR3 protein: CASRPADRVGYEQYF
D gene: .; V gene: TRBV11-2; CDR3 protein: CASSSQFTGELFF
D gene: .; V gene: TRBV6-5; CDR3 protein: CASSSVTARNYGYTF
D gene: TRBD1; V gene: TRBV5-1; CDR3 protein: CASSPRTGGNTIYF
D gene: TRBD1; V gene: TRBV11-2; CDR3 protein: CASSSLRAGGAGANVLTF
D gene: .; V gene: TRBV5-1; CDR3 protein: CASSLVVRQMDSPLHF
D gene: TRBD1; V gene: TRBV9; CDR3 protein: CASSVDRDRGYEQYF
D gene: .; V gene: TRBV7-9; CDR3 protein: CASSSDSLGRITGELFF
D gene: TRBD1; V gene: TRBV6-5; CDR3 protein: CASSYQRQGPYGYTF
D gene: .; V gene: TRBV2; CDR3 protein: CASSEGGGRLFF
D gene: .; V gene: TRBV6-5; CDR3 protein: CASRWKGQKETQYF
D gene: .; V gene: TRBV30; CDR3 protein: CAWSAGPNEKLFF
D gene: .; V gene: TRBV4-1; CDR3 protein: CASSQDSPGPETQYF
D gene: .; V gene: TRBV2; CDR3 protein: CASSGAQGGKLFF
D gene: TRBD1; V gene: TRBV2; CDR3 protein: CASSGTGSYNEQFF